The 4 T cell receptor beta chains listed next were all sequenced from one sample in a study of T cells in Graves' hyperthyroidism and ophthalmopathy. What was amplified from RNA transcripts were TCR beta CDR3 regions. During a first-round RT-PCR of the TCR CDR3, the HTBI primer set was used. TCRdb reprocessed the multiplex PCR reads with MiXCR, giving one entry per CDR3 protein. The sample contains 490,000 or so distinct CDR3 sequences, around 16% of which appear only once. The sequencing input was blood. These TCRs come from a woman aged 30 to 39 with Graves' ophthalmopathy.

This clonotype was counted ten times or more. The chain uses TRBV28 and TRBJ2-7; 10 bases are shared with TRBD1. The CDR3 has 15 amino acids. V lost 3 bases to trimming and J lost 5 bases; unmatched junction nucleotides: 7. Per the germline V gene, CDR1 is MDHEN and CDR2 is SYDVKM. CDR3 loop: CASSFAPGQGHEQYF. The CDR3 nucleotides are TGTGCCAGCAGTTTCGCTCCGGGACAGGGGCACGAGCAGTACTTC.

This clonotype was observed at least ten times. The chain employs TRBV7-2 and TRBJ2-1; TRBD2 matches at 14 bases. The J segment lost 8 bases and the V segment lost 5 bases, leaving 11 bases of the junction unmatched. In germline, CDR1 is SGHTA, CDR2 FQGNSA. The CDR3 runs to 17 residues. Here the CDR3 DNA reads TGTGCCAGCAGCCCCGGGACTAGCGGGAGTCGGTGGGATGAGCAGTTCTTC. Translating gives CASSPGTSGSRWDEQFF.

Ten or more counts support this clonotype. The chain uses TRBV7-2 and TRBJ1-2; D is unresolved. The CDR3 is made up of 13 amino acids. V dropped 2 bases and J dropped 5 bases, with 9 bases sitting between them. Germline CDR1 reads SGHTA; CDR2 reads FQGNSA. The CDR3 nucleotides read TGTGCCAGCAGCTTATATGACACGTATGGCTACACCTTC. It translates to CASSLYDTYGYTF.

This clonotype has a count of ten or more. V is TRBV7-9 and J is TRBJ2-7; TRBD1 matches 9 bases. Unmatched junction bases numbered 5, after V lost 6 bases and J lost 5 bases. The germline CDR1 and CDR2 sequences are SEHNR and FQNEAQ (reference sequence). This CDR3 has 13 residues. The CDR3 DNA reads TGTGCCAGCAGAACAGGGGGCCGCGACGAGCAGTACTTC. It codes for CASRTGGRDEQYF.